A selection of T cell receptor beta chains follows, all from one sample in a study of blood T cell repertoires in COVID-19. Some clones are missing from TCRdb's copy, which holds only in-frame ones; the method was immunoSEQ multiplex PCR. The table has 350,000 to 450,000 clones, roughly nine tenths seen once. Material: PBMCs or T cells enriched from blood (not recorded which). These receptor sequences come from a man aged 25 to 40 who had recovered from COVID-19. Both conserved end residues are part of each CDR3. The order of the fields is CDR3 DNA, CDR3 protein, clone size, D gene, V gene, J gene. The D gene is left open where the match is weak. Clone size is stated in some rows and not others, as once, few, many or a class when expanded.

TGTGCCAGCAGTACCGGGACAGAACAAAACATTCAGTACTTC	CASSTGTEQNIQYF	-	TRBD1	TRBV28	TRBJ2-4
TGTGCCAGCAGCCAAGGGAGCGGGGCCAGGAATGAGCAGTTCTTC	CASSQGSGARNEQFF	-	TRBD2	TRBV3-1/TRBV3-2	TRBJ2-1
TGCGCCAGCAGCCAGGTTAACAGTTTCACTGAAGCTTTCTTT	CASSQVNSFTEAFF	-	-	TRBV4-1	TRBJ1-1
TGTGCCAGCAGCTTGAGATCAGGGTTCAGCCACGGCTACACCTTC	CASSLRSGFSHGYTF	-	-	TRBV5-4	TRBJ1-2
TGTGCCAGCACGGGACTCGAGACCCAGTACTTC	CASTGLETQYF	-	-	TRBV6-5	TRBJ2-5
TGTGCCAGTAGTGAAATAGCGGGAGGAAGCTACGAGCAGTACTTC	CASSEIAGGSYEQYF	-	TRBD2	TRBV19	TRBJ2-7
TGTGCCAGCAACAACAGGGGATTCGAGCAGTACTTC	CASNNRGFEQYF	-	TRBD1	TRBV12-3/TRBV12-4	TRBJ2-7
TGTGCCAGCAGCTTAAGCACAGGCTCCTATAATTCACCCCTCCACTTT	CASSLSTGSYNSPLHF	once	-	TRBV11-2	TRBJ1-6
TGTGCCAGCTTGACAGGGGGCTACGAGCAGTACTTC	CASLTGGYEQYF	-	TRBD1	TRBV28	TRBJ2-7
TGCGCCAGCAGCTTGTCCCCCGGAGCAACTAATGAAAAACTGTTTTTT	CASSLSPGATNEKLFF	-	-	TRBV5-1	TRBJ1-4
TGTGCCAGCAGGCGAGCGAGCGACTATGGCTACACCTTC	CASRRASDYGYTF	-	-	TRBV6-5	TRBJ1-2
TGTGCCAGCGGATCCACTAGCGGGAGGGCTGAGCAGTACTTC	CASGSTSGRAEQYF	-	TRBD2	TRBV6-5	TRBJ2-7
TGTGCCAGCAGTTCCCCCTCCCTAGCGGGGGATGAGCAGTTCTTC	CASSSPSLAGDEQFF	once	TRBD2	TRBV28	TRBJ2-1
TGTGCCAGTACCCCTGGGGACAGCAGCACAGATACGCAGTATTTT	CASTPGDSSTDTQYF	-	TRBD1	TRBV19	TRBJ2-3
TGTGCCAGCAGCCAAGATCTCGGCACCGGAGGAGTACGCTATGGCTACACCTTC	CASSQDLGTGGVRYGYTF	-	-	TRBV3-1/TRBV3-2	TRBJ1-2
TGTGCTAGTGGTTTGGTATTGGACGGGAGCTCCTACGAGCAGTACTTC	CASGLVLDGSSYEQYF	-	-	TRBV12-5	TRBJ2-7
TGTGCCAGCAGTCCCGGCAGGTCTGGCTACACCTTC	CASSPGRSGYTF	few	-	TRBV28	TRBJ1-2
TGTGCCAGCAGCGCTCGCCTGACGGGGGAGCAGTACTTC	CASSARLTGEQYF	once	-	TRBV7-6	TRBJ2-7
TGTGCCAGCACGTTGGGACAGGGGCCCTCCTACGAGCAGTACTTC	CASTLGQGPSYEQYF	once	TRBD1	TRBV7-9	TRBJ2-7
TGCGCCAGCAGCTTAACAGGGGGCCCTGGAAACACCATATATTTT	CASSLTGGPGNTIYF	-	TRBD1	TRBV5-1	TRBJ1-3
TGTGCCAGTAGTATTGGGCCTAGCGGTGCTGTGAGGGCCCAGTACTTC	CASSIGPSGAVRAQYF	-	TRBD2	TRBV19	TRBJ2-5
TGTGCCAGCAGTTCGATGAGACAGGGTGGGGTGGAAGCTTTCTTT	CASSSMRQGGVEAFF	-	TRBD1	TRBV7-9	TRBJ1-1
TGTGCCAGCAGTTGGACTAGCGGGAGGATCAAATACAATGAGCAGTTCTTC	CASSWTSGRIKYNEQFF	-	TRBD2	TRBV2	TRBJ2-1
TGTGCTAGTGGTTTTGGGACAGGCTTCCTTCGAGGCACCGGGGAGCTGTTTTTT	CASGFGTGFLRGTGELFF	-	TRBD1	TRBV12-5	TRBJ2-2
TGTGCCAGCAGCATCACAGATCACCTAAAACAGCCCCAGCATTTT	CASSITDHLKQPQHF	-	-	TRBV21-1	TRBJ1-5
TGTGCCAGCAGCGTAGTGTCAGCGGGAACAGATACGCAGTATTTT	CASSVVSAGTDTQYF	-	TRBD2	TRBV9	TRBJ2-3
TGTGCCAGCAGTTGGGGACAGGGGGAACTCCAGTACTTC	CASSWGQGELQYF	once	TRBD1	TRBV6-2/TRBV6-3	TRBJ2-5
TGTGCCAGCGGGAAAAGGACAGTCTTTCCCTATGGCTACACCTTC	CASGKRTVFPYGYTF	-	-	TRBV7-8	TRBJ1-2
TGTGCCAGTAGACCCGGTGCGACAGGGGGCACTGAAGCTTTCTTT	CASRPGATGGTEAFF	-	TRBD1	TRBV19	TRBJ1-1
TGCGCCAGCAGACTAGCGGGAGTAGTTGGGAATGAGCAGTTCTTC	CASRLAGVVGNEQFF	-	TRBD2	TRBV5-1	TRBJ2-1
TGTGCCAGCAGCAAGGTCACAGGGGACGGCTACGAGCAGTACTTC	CASSKVTGDGYEQYF	-	TRBD1	TRBV6-5	TRBJ2-7
TGTGCCAGCAGCCTTGCGGGCAAAAGATACGAGCAGTACTTC	CASSLAGKRYEQYF	-	-	TRBV7-9	TRBJ2-7
TGCGCCAGCACCGCCGGGACAGGGATTCGCTATGGCTACACCTTC	CASTAGTGIRYGYTF	-	TRBD1	TRBV5-1	TRBJ1-2
TGTGCCAGCAGTATTGGGGCAGACTATGGCTACACCTTC	CASSIGADYGYTF	-	-	TRBV6-5	TRBJ1-2
TGTGCCAGCAGCTTAAATTCATATACGCAGTATTTT	CASSLNSYTQYF	-	-	TRBV11-2	TRBJ2-3
TGTGCCAGCAGTGCCGGGACAGGGGTCTATGGCTACACCTTC	CASSAGTGVYGYTF	-	TRBD1	TRBV5-4	TRBJ1-2
TGTGCCAGCAGCCAGGGCCGACTAGCGCGGAACGAGCAGTACTTC	CASSQGRLARNEQYF	-	TRBD2	TRBV3-1/TRBV3-2	TRBJ2-7
TGTGCCTGGAGTGTAAAGTCAGGGGGCTGGAAGATTAATTCACCCCTCCACTTT	CAWSVKSGGWKINSPLHF	-	TRBD1	TRBV30	TRBJ1-6
TGTGCCAGCAGCCTCGACAGGTCCTACGAGCAGTACTTC	CASSLDRSYEQYF	-	-	TRBV7-6	TRBJ2-7
TGTGCCAGCAGTTTTTACTCTAGCGGAAATACCTACGAGCAGTACTTC	CASSFYSSGNTYEQYF	-	TRBD2	TRBV27	TRBJ2-7
TGTGCCAGCAGCTTACGCGGGAGTACAGATACGCAGTATTTT	CASSLRGSTDTQYF	once	TRBD2	TRBV7-3	TRBJ2-3
TGTGCCACCCGGAGTGGGGATGGAGGGCAGTATTTT	CATRSGDGGQYF	-	-	TRBV24-1	TRBJ2-3
TGTGCCAGCAGCTTCCTGCGCTCTGTGAACACCGGGGAGCTGTTTTTT	CASSFLRSVNTGELFF	-	-	TRBV7-9	TRBJ2-2
TGTGCCAGCAGTTCAATCACCGGGGAGCTGTTTTTT	CASSSITGELFF	-	-	TRBV12-3/TRBV12-4	TRBJ2-2
TGTGCCAGCACCAAGACAGGGGAGGATAATGAAAAACTGTTTTTT	CASTKTGEDNEKLFF	-	TRBD1	TRBV5-6	TRBJ1-4
TGTGCCAGCAGCTTAGGGACAGTGGGGCTCGAGCAGTACTTC	CASSLGTVGLEQYF	-	-	TRBV7-2	TRBJ2-7
TGTGCCAGCAAACAGGGAGGGTTTAACTATGGCTACACCTTC	CASKQGGFNYGYTF	-	-	TRBV5-4	TRBJ1-2
TGCGCCAGCAGCCCACAACAGGGGGCAGGCACTGAAGCTTTCTTT	CASSPQQGAGTEAFF	-	TRBD1	TRBV4-1	TRBJ1-1